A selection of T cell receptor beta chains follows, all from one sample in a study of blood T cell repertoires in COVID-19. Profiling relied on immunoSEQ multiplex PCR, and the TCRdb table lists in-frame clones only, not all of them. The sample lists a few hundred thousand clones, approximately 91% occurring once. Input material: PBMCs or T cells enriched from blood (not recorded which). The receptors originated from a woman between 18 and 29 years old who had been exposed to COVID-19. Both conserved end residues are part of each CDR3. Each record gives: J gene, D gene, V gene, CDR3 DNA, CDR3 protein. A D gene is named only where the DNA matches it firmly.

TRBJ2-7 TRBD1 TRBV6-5 TGTGCCAGCAGTCATTCGACAGGGCCCTACGAGCAGTACTTC CASSHSTGPYEQYF
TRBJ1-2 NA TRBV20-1 TGCAGTGCGCGACAAGCCCGCTACACCTTC CSARQARYTF
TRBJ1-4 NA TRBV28 TGTGCCAGCAGTTTGGGCGTGACTAATGAAAAACTGTTTTTT CASSLGVTNEKLFF
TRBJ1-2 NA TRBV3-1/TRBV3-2 TGTGCCAGCAGCCAAGAAAGCCGGACACTGATATATGGCTACACCTTC CASSQESRTLIYGYTF
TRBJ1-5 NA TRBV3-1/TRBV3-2 TGTGCCAGCAGCGTGGGGGGAGGCAATCAGCCCCAGCATTTT CASSVGGGNQPQHF
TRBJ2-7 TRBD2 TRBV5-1 TGCGCCAGCAGCTTGGCCTTACTCAGCGGGGGATACGAGCAGTACTTC CASSLALLSGGYEQYF
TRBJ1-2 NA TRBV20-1 TGCAGTGCTGGGGGGAAACAAATTTTC CSAGGKQIF
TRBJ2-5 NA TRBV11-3 TGTGCCAGCAGCTTAGGGGGCCCGCCGGGAGAGACCCAGTACTTC CASSLGGPPGETQYF
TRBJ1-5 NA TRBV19 TGTGCCAGTAGTCCTCCCCCTAATCAGCCCCAGCATTTT CASSPPPNQPQHF
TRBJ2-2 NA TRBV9 TGTGCCAGCAGCGTAGAGGGGGGGCCTAACACCGGGGAGCTGTTTTTT CASSVEGGPNTGELFF
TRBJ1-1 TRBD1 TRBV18 TGTGCCAGCTCACCGCCGGGACAGGACACTGAAGCTTTCTTT CASSPPGQDTEAFF
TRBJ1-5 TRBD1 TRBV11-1 TGTGCCAGCAGCTTAGGCAGGGGGGTCGATCAGCCCCAGCATTTT CASSLGRGVDQPQHF
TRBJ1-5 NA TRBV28 TGTGCCAGCAGGCTGACAGGCGGTCAGCCCCAGCATTTT CASRLTGGQPQHF
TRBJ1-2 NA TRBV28 TGTGCCAGCAGCCCCTTCTGGGACACAGCTACCACGAACTATGGCTACACCTTC CASSPFWDTATTNYGYTF